The 26 T cell receptor beta chains reported below all come from one sample, sequenced in a study of blood T cells in healthy people across ages. Next came a second PCR, run for about 7 to 12 cycles, which used a sample-barcoded 5' primer along with a J-beta primer mix. TCRdb re-called the 5' RACE reads with MiXCR, one entry per CDR3 protein. The table shows about 1.6 million distinct CDR3 sequences, with 30% to 35% occurring only once. Sample: blood. The receptors were gathered from a woman aged 25 to 39 in good health.

This rearrangement joins TRBV6-1 to TRBJ2-1; TRBD2 might be the D (6 bases). Germline CDR1 and CDR2: MNHNS and SASEGT. Trimming stripped 6 bases from V and 8 bases from J, with 14 bases between. The CDR3 is made up of 13 amino acids. Written as DNA, the CDR3 is TGTGCCAGCAGAGGGACTCGGGGCGATGAGCAGTTCTTC. Protein: CASRGTRGDEQFF.

The J gene is TRBJ2-5, the V gene TRBV28; unclear D gene. The CDR3 is made up of 14 amino acids. In germline, CDR1 is MDHEN, CDR2 SYDVKM. The V end lost 3 bases, the J end lost 5 bases, and 13 bases lay between the germline ends. CDR3: CASSFAPMGETQYF. In DNA, the CDR3 is TGTGCCAGCAGTTTTGCCCCGATGGGGGAGACCCAGTACTTC.

This chain links TRBV20-1 with TRBJ1-4, with TRBD1 matching 7 bases. Per germline, CDR1 DFQATT and CDR2 SNEGSKA (reference sequence). CDR3 length equals 14 residues. With 6 bases clipped from V and 6 bases from J, the junction kept 10 bases outside the gene matches. The CDR3 region has the DNA TGCAGTGCCCGACAGGGCAAGATCGATGAAAAACTGTTTTTT. As protein: CSARQGKIDEKLFF.

The rearrangement links TRBV2 to TRBJ2-3, with D perhaps TRBD2 (6 bases). The V end was cut by 7 bases, the J end by 2 bases, with 13 bases between. The CDR3 contains 14 residues. Germline assignment: CDR1 SNHLY and CDR2 FYNNEI. The chain's CDR3 is CASKEGTYTDTQYF. In DNA form, the CDR3 reads TGTGCCAGCAAGGAGGGGACCTACACAGATACGCAGTATTTT.

This clonotype was picked up a small number of times. This chain's CDR3 is CASSQLAPRSGNEKLFF. CDR3 bases: TGTGCCAGCAGTCAATTGGCCCCACGGTCGGGTAATGAAAAACTGTTTTTT. This chain joins TRBV12-3 or TRBV12-4 and TRBJ1-4; D gene uncertain. V was shortened by 5 bases and J by 4 bases, with 20 bases between the two germline ends. The CDR3 contains 17 residues.

The chain employs TRBV27 and TRBJ2-7; maybe TRBD2 (7 bases). The CDR3 has 14 residues. Looked up from germline, CDR1 is MNHEY and CDR2 is SMNVEV (reference sequence). Between the trimmed V and J ends, which lost 5 bases and 9 bases, there was a span of 20 bases. The CDR3 DNA reads TGTGCCAGCAGTATAAAAAGCCGGGGGGCCGCGCAGTACTTC. It is translated as CASSIKSRGAAQYF.

The rearrangement uses TRBV7-8 and TRBJ2-1, with D maybe TRBD2 (6 bases). This CDR3 region has 14 residues. The ends were cut back, 10 bases at V and 0 bases at J, with 13 bases in the middle. Germline CDR1 reads SGHVS; CDR2 reads FQNEAQ. In DNA, the CDR3 is TGTGCCACCGTCGCGGGAAGCTCCTACAATGAGCAGTTCTTC. Its protein is CATVAGSSYNEQFF.

In its sample, this clonotype was seen a few times. The chain joins TRBV4-1 to TRBJ2-1, with 13 bases identical to TRBD2. The CDR3 is 15 residues long. V gave up 10 bases and J gave up 9 bases; unmatched junction bases: 12. Germline CDR1 is MGHRA and CDR2 is YSYEKL. The CDR3 is CATQLTSGGESEQFF. CDR3 coding DNA: TGCGCCACCCAGTTAACTAGCGGGGGGGAATCTGAGCAGTTCTTC.

This rearrangement joins TRBV3-1 to TRBJ2-5, with 9 bases that match TRBD2. The CDR3 consists of 15 residues. The germline V gene encodes CDR1 LGHDT and CDR2 YNNKEL (reference sequence). V trimming: 5 bases; J trimming: 4 bases; junction bases outside the gene matches: 8. The CDR3 is CASSSGGGGAETQYF. For the CDR3, the DNA is TGTGCCAGCAGCTCGGGCGGCGGGGGGGCAGAGACCCAGTACTTC.

The chain couples TRBV7-9 to TRBJ2-1, with D maybe TRBD2 (6 bases). V was pared by 1 base and J by 2 bases, with 18 bases between. This CDR3 has 18 residues. CDR1 SEHNR and CDR2 FQNEAQ come from the germline V gene (reference sequence). The CDR3 reads CASSLELGRGLAYNEQFF. CDR3 nucleotides: TGTGCCAGCAGCTTAGAATTGGGACGGGGACTCGCCTACAATGAGCAGTTCTTC.

There are a few counts of this clonotype. The rearrangement links TRBV10-2 to TRBJ2-5, with TRBD1 identical over 9 bases. This CDR3 spans 13 amino acids. V shed 5 bases and J 6 bases; nucleotides not matched to a gene: 4. CDR1 WSHSY and CDR2 SAAADI come from the germline V gene. This CDR3 reads CASSRDRVQTQYF. CDR3 bases: TGCGCCAGCAGTCGGGACAGGGTGCAGACCCAGTACTTC.

This clonotype came up a few times. The rearrangement links TRBV7-9 to TRBJ1-5; D perhaps matches TRBD1 (6 bases). Between the trimmed V and J ends, which lost 3 bases and 3 bases, there was a span of 9 bases. The CDR3 contains 14 residues. Germline CDR1 SEHNR, CDR2 FQNEAQ (reference sequence). CDR3 in amino acids: CASSFGQNNQPQHF. In DNA, the CDR3 is TGTGCCAGCAGCTTTGGACAGAACAATCAGCCCCAGCATTTT.

Ten or more counts support this clonotype. The genes are TRBV28 and TRBJ1-5; D is unclear. The germline V and J ends were trimmed by 5 bases and 11 bases, with 13 bases remaining between them. This CDR3 is built from 12 residues. CDR1 is MDHEN, CDR2 SYDVKM, per germline. CDR3 sequence: CASSPAAGAQHF. The CDR3 region has the DNA TGTGCCAGCAGTCCAGCCGCGGGAGCCCAGCATTTT.

The genes are TRBV20-1 and TRBJ1-6; D not certain. V was cut by 3 bases and J by 7 bases, with 13 bases left in between. The CDR3 consists of 14 residues. Germline-derived CDR1 and CDR2 are DFQATT and SNEGSKA (reference sequence). CDR3 nucleotides: TGCAGTGCTAGGGCTGACCCCGGGAATTCACCCCTCCACTTT. Its translation is CSARADPGNSPLHF.

This clonotype was seen more than once but under ten times. The gene calls are TRBV12-5 and TRBJ1-4; TRBD1 aligns across 11 bases. The CDR3 is 17 residues long. Per germline, CDR1 LGHNT and CDR2 FRNRAP. With 7 bases clipped from V and 8 bases from J, the junction kept 15 bases outside the gene matches. This CDR3 is CASATWTGGAIGEKLFF. Written as DNA, the CDR3 is TGTGCTAGTGCCACTTGGACAGGGGGCGCGATTGGGGAAAAACTGTTTTTT.

This clonotype appeared a few times. This rearrangement joins TRBV5-5 to TRBJ2-7, with no clear D. From germline, CDR1 is SGHKS and CDR2 YYEKEE (reference sequence). The CDR3 length is 14 residues. V dropped 3 bases and J dropped 0 bases, with 10 bases sitting between them. The DNA of the CDR3 is TGTGCCAGCAGCTCGCTTCCGAGCTCCTACGAGCAGTACTTC. This gives the protein CASSSLPSSYEQYF.

This clonotype was seen a few times. This sequence joins TRBV4-1 and TRBJ1-1, with a tentative D call TRBD1 (5 bases). The ends were cut back, 4 bases at V and 4 bases at J, with 16 bases in the middle. The germline CDR1 and CDR2 sequences are MGHRA and YSYEKL. The CDR3 consists of 15 residues. CDR3 sequence: CASSLPRGWGTEAFF. DNA of the CDR3: TGCGCCAGCAGCCTCCCGCGGGGGTGGGGCACTGAAGCTTTCTTT.

The rearrangement joins TRBV29-1 to TRBJ2-1, with TRBD2 matching 8 bases. Germline assignment: CDR1 SQVTM and CDR2 ANQGSEA. The CDR3 runs 14 residues. J lost 2 bases, V lost 8 bases, and 8 bases had no gene match. The CDR3 DNA reads as TGCAGCACGTACGGGGGGGCGGCCTACAATGAGCAGTTCTTC. Protein product: CSTYGGAAYNEQFF.

This sequence joins TRBV20-1 and TRBJ2-1; unclear D gene. Germline V gives CDR1 DFQATT, CDR2 SNEGSKA (reference sequence). Trimming shortened V by 0 bases and J by 9 bases, and 6 bases separated the two germline ends. This CDR3 is built from 11 residues. The CDR3 is CSARDLSEQFF. The CDR3, as DNA: TGCAGTGCTAGAGATCTCAGTGAGCAGTTCTTC.

The chain has TRBV12-3 or TRBV12-4 and TRBJ2-3; 8 positions agree with TRBD2. The V and J ends lost 5 bases and 6 bases, in that order; junction bases with no gene match: 10. The CDR3 runs to 15 residues. This chain's CDR3 is CASSPTSAARDTQYF. Here the CDR3 DNA reads TGTGCCAGCAGTCCGACTAGCGCTGCTCGGGATACGCAGTATTTT.

This clonotype was observed a handful of times. The chain links TRBV20-1 to TRBJ2-7, with D hard to call. This CDR3 has 16 amino acids. CDR1 is DFQATT, CDR2 SNEGSKA, per germline (reference sequence). V lost 3 bases, J lost 2 bases, and 20 bases lay in between. In DNA form, the CDR3 reads TGCAGTGCTAGCCCACCTGATTCGGTGATTCCCTACGAGCAGTACTTC. Translation: CSASPPDSVIPYEQYF.

The J gene is TRBJ1-5, the V gene TRBV20-1; D unresolved. The germline V gene has CDR1 DFQATT and CDR2 SNEGSKA (reference sequence). V was pared by 6 bases and J by 1 base, with 13 bases between. The length of the CDR3 is 14 residues. The CDR3 nucleotides are TGCAGTGCCGTGGGTGGGCAGAGCAATCAGCCCCAGCATTTT. It specifies CSAVGGQSNQPQHF.

This chain uses TRBV28 with TRBJ2-5; D possibly corresponds to TRBD1 (5 bases). In germline, CDR1 is MDHEN, CDR2 SYDVKM. The CDR3 length is 16 residues. Trimming left V 1 base short and J 3 bases short, with 15 bases between. CDR3 amino acids: CASSLSPGAAEETQYF. The CDR3 coding sequence is TGTGCCAGCAGTTTATCCCCTGGGGCGGCAGAAGAGACCCAGTACTTC.

This clonotype was seen a handful of times. The rearrangement uses TRBV6-6 and TRBJ2-3; 8 bases match TRBD1. Germline-derived CDR1 and CDR2 are MNHNY and SVGAGI (reference sequence). V lost 2 bases and J lost 6; bases outside the gene matches: 7. The CDR3 is made up of 15 amino acids. The DNA of the CDR3 is TGTGCCAGCAGTTACGGACAGGGAGGTAGGGATACGCAGTATTTT. It codes for CASSYGQGGRDTQYF.

This clonotype turned up a few times. DNA of the CDR3: TGTGCGACAGCATTGGGACCCGCGGCCGAGCAGTACTTC. Encoded protein: CATALGPAAEQYF. The chain uses TRBV12-3 or TRBV12-4 and TRBJ2-5; D tentatively reads TRBD1 or TRBD2 (5 bases each). The DNA end favors TRBJ2-7, so the J call may be wrong. The CDR3 covers 13 residues.

In nucleotides, the CDR3 is TGTGCCAGCGGGGGGGCAACCACCGGCGCAGATACGCAGTATTTT. It codes for CASGGATTGADTQYF. This chain links TRBV7-6 with TRBJ2-3, with D maybe TRBD2 (7 bases). From germline, CDR1 is SGHVS and CDR2 FNYEAQ. Trimming removed 8 bases from V and 4 bases from J, with 19 bases in between. The CDR3 length is 15 residues. Full variable domain (remainder filled in from reference TRBV7-6 and TRBJ2-3): GAGVSQSPRYKVTKRGQDVALRCDPISGHVSLYWYRQALGQGPEFLTYFNYEAQQDKSGLPNDRFSAERPEGSISTLTIQRTEQRDSAMYRCASGGATTGADTQYFGPGTRLTVL.